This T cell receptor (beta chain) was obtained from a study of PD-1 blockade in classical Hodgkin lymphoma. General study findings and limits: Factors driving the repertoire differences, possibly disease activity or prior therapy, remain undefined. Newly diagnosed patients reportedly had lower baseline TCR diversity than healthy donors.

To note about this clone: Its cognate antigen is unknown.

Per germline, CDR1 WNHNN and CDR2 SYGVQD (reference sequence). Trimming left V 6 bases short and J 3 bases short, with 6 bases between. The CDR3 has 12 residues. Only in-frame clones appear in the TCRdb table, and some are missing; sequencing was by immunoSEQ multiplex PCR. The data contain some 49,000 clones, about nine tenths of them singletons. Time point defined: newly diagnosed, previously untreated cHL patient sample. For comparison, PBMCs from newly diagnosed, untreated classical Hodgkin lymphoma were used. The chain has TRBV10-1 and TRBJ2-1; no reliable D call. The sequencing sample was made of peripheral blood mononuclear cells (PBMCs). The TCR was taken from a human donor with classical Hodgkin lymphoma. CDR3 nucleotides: TGCGCCAGCAGCGCGAACTACAATGAGCAGTTCTTC. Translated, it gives CASSANYNEQFF.